A single sample is the source of the 2 T cell receptor beta chains below, sequenced in a study of CD8 T cells in ankylosing spondylitis. TCRdb re-called the 5' RACE reads through MiXCR, storing one row per CDR3 protein. The sample records around 160,000 distinct CDR3 sequences, 11% being singletons. The sample was blood, either unsorted or a sorted T cell fraction (not recorded which). These receptors came from a male donor with ankylosing spondylitis or in good health (not recorded which).

This clonotype was detected many times. The V gene is TRBV6-8, the J gene TRBJ1-1, with D unresolved. From germline, CDR1 is MNHGY and CDR2 SAAAGT. This CDR3 has 15 residues. The germline V and J ends were trimmed by 5 bases and 1 base, with 14 bases remaining between them. The DNA for the CDR3 is TGTGCCAGCAGTGCTCCCAGCACGGGGAACACTGAAGCTTTCTTT. Protein: CASSAPSTGNTEAFF.

This clonotype came up many times. This chain connects TRBV3-1 to TRBJ2-2; D gene uncertain. Per germline, CDR1 LGHDT and CDR2 YNNKEL (reference sequence). V gave up 0 bases and J gave up 3 bases, with 5 bases separating them. The CDR3 contains 14 residues. The CDR3: CASSQDRDTGELFF. CDR3 bases: TGTGCCAGCAGCCAAGACCGGGACACCGGGGAGCTGTTTTTT.